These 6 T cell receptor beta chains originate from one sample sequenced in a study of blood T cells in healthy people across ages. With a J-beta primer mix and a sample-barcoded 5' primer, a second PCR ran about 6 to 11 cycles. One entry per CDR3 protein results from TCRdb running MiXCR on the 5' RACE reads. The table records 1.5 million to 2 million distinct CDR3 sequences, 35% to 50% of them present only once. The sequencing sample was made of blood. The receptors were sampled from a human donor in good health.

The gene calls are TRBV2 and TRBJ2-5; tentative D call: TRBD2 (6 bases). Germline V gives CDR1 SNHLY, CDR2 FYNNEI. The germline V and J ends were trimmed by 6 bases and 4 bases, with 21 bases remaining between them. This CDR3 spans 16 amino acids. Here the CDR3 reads CASSDLTSLRRETQYF. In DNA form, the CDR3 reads TGTGCCAGCAGCGACCTAACTAGCTTGAGGAGAGAGACCCAGTACTTC.

CDR3 in amino acids: CSAQRGLAGETQYF. DNA of the CDR3: TGCAGTGCGCAGAGAGGGCTAGCGGGTGAGACCCAGTACTTC. V usage is TRBV20-1 and J usage is TRBJ2-5; TRBD2 matches 8 bases. Germline V gene lookup returns CDR1 DFQATT and CDR2 SNEGSKA (reference sequence). This CDR3 spans 14 amino acids. Trimming removed 6 bases from V and 5 bases from J; junction bases left unmatched: 11.

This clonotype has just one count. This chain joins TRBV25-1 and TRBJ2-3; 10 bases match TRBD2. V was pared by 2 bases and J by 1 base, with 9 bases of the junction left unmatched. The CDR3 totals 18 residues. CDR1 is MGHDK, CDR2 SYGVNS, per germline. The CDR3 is CASSEGTRLAGGTDTQYF. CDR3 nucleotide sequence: TGTGCCAGCAGTGAAGGGACTCGGCTAGCGGGGGGCACAGATACGCAGTATTTT.

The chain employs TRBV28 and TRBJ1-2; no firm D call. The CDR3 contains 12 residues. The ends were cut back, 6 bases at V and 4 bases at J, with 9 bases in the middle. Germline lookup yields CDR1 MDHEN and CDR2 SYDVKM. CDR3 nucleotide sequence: TGTGCCAGCAGAGGAAAGGGCTATGGCTACACCTTC. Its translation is CASRGKGYGYTF.

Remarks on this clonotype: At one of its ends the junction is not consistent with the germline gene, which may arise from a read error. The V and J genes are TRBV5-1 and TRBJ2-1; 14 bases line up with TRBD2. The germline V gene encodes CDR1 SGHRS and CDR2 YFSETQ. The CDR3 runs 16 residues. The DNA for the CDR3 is TGCGCCAGCAGCAGGACTAGCGGGGGGTTCTACAATGGGCAGTTCTTC. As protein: CASSRTSGGFYNGQFF.

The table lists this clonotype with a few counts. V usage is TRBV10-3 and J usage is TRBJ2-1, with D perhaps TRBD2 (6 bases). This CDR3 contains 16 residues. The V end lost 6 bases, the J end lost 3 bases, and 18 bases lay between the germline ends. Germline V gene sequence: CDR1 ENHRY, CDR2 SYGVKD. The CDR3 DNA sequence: TGTGCCATCAGCCAAAGTGGAGGGACTGGCTACAATGAGCAGTTCTTC. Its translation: CAISQSGGTGYNEQFF.